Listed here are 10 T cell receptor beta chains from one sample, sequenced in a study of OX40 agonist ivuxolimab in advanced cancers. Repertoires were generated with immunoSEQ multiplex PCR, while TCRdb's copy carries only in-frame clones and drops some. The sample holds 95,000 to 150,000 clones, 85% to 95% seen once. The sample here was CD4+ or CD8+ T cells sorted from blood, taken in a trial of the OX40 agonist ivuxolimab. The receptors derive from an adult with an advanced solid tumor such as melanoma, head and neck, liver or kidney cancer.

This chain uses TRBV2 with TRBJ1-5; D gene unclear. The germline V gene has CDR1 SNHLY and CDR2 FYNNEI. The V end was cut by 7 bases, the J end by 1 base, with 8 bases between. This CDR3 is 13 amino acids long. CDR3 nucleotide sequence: TGTGCCAGCACTCGGGAGAGCAATCAGCCCCAGCATTTT. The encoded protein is CASTRESNQPQHF.

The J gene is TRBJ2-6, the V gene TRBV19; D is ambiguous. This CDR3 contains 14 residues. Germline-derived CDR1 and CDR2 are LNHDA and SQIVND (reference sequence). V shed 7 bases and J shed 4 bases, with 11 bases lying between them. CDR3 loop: CASKSVVGANVLTF. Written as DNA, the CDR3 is TGTGCCAGTAAGTCGGTAGTGGGGGCCAACGTCCTGACTTTC.

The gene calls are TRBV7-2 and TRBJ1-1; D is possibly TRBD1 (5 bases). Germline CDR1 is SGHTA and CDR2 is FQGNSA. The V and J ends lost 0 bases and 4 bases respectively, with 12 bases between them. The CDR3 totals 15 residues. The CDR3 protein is CASSLARREGTEAFF. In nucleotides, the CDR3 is TGTGCCAGCAGCTTAGCCCGCAGGGAGGGCACTGAAGCTTTCTTT.

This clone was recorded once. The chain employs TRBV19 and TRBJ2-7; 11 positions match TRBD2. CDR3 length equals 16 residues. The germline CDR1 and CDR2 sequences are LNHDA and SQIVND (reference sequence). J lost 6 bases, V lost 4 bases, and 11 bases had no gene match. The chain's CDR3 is CASSSRTSGRGGEQYF. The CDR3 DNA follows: TGTGCCAGTAGTAGCCGGACTAGCGGGCGAGGGGGCGAGCAGTACTTC.

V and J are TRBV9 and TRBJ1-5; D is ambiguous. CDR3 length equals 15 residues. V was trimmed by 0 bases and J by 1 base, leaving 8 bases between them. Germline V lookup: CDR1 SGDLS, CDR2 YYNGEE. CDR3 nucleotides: TGTGCCAGCAGCGTAGATGGTGGAAGCAATCAGCCCCAGCATTTT. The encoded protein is CASSVDGGSNQPQHF.

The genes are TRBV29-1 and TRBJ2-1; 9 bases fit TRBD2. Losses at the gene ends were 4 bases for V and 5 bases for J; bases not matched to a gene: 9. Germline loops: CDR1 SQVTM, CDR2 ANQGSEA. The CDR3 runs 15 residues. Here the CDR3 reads CSVAVTSGFDNEQFF. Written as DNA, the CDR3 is TGCAGCGTTGCCGTGACTAGCGGATTTGACAATGAGCAGTTCTTC.

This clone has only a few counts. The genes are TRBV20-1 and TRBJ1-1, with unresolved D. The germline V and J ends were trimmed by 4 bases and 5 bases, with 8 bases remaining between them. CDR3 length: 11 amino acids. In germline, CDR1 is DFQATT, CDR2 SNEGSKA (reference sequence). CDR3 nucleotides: TGCAGTGCTAATAGGGCTACTGAAGCTTTCTTT. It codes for CSANRATEAFF.

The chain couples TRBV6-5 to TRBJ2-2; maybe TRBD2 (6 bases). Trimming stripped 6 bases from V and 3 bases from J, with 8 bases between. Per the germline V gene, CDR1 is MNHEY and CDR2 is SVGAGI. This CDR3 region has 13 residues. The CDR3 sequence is CASRGGDTGELFF. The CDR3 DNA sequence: TGTGCCAGCAGGGGGGGTGACACCGGGGAGCTGTTTTTT.

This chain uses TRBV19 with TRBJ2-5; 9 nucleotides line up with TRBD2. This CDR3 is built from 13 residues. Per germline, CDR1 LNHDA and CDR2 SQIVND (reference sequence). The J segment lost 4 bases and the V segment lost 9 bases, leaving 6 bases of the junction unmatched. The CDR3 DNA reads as TGTGCCAGAGAGCGGGGGGCAGGAGAGACCCAGTACTTC. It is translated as CARERGAGETQYF.

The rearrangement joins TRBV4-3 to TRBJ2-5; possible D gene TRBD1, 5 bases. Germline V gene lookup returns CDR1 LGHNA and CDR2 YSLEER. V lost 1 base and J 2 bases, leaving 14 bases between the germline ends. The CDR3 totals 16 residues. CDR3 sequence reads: CASSQGSGAVQETQYF. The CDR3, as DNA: TGCGCCAGCAGCCAAGGTTCTGGGGCGGTTCAAGAGACCCAGTACTTC.